Below are 7 T cell receptor beta chains sequenced from a single sample in a study of blood T cell repertoires in COVID-19. The protocol was immunoSEQ multiplex PCR, while the TCRdb copy is restricted to in-frame clones and leaves out a portion. The data hold 200,000 to 250,000 clones, with about 84% observed a single time. Sequenced input: PBMCs or T cells enriched from blood (not recorded which). The receptors shown here come from a woman aged 50 to 60 who had recovered from COVID-19.

V is TRBV7-3 and J is TRBJ2-1; D may be TRBD1 (7 bases). The CDR3 extends over 13 amino acids. CDR1 SGHTA and CDR2 FQGTGA come from the germline V gene. Trimming took 11 bases from V and 5 from J, leaving 16 bases between them. The CDR3 DNA follows: TGTGCCTCGCAGGGGGGTTCAAACAATGAGCAGTTCTTC. Its translation is CASQGGSNNEQFF. The full variable domain, completed using reference TRBV7-3 and TRBJ2-1, is GAGVSQTPSNKVTEKGKYVELRCDPISGHTALYWYRQSLGQGPEFLIYFQGTGAADDSGLPNDRFFAVRPEGSVSTLKIQRTERGDSAVYLCASQGGSNNEQFFGPGTRLTVL.

The chain links TRBV7-8 to TRBJ2-7; maybe TRBD2 (6 bases). V was shortened by 6 bases and J by 0 bases, with 6 bases between the two germline ends. Germline assignment: CDR1 SGHVS and CDR2 FQNEAQ. CDR3 length: 12 amino acids. The DNA for the CDR3 is TGTGCCAGCAGGCGGGACTCCTACGAGCAGTACTTC. Protein product: CASRRDSYEQYF.

This rearrangement joins TRBV6-4 to TRBJ2-1, with D unresolved. V was clipped by 6 bases and J by 0 bases, with 6 bases between them. Germline V gives CDR1 MRHNA, CDR2 SNTAGT. The CDR3 length is 13 residues. The CDR3 loop reads CASRRFSYNEQFF. The CDR3 DNA sequence: TGTGCCAGCAGACGGTTCTCCTACAATGAGCAGTTCTTC.

J is TRBJ2-1 and V is TRBV11-2; D call uncertain. The CDR3 runs to 14 residues. The germline V and J ends were trimmed by 6 bases and 5 bases, with 14 bases remaining between them. The V gene's germline CDR1 is SGHAT and CDR2 FQNNGV. The CDR3 bases are TGTGCCAGCAGAACATCAGGCTCTAACAATGAGCAGTTCTTC. As protein: CASRTSGSNNEQFF.

This clone has a single count. The rearrangement uses TRBV3-1 (or the pseudogene TRBV3-2) and TRBJ1-1; 12 positions match TRBD1. Germline V lookup: CDR1 LGHDT, CDR2 YNNKEL (reference sequence). This CDR3 has 17 amino acids. V shed 5 bases, J shed 11 bases, and the junction held 18 bases outside the gene matches. In DNA form, the CDR3 reads TGTGCCAGCAGCGCCCGGGACAGGGGGCCGCCTGGGAGTGCTGCTTTCTTT. Translated: CASSARDRGPPGSAAFF.

The J gene is TRBJ1-5, the V gene TRBV19, with D perhaps TRBD1 (5 bases). The CDR3 is made up of 18 amino acids. Germline V gene lookup returns CDR1 LNHDA and CDR2 SQIVND (reference sequence). Trimming took off 7 bases at V and 4 bases at J, with 26 bases between the two ends. CDR3 in DNA: TGTGCCAGTACCCGGGGGAACTCGGCGGACGCCATAAATCAGCCCCAGCATTTT. Protein product: CASTRGNSADAINQPQHF.

The CDR3 is CASSLRQGGQTQYF. CDR3 nucleotide sequence: TGTGCCAGCAGCTTGCGACAGGGCGGGCAGACCCAGTACTTC. The chain joins TRBV7-2 to TRBJ2-5, with 7 positions matching TRBD1. Germline V CDR1 and CDR2: SGHTA, FQGNSA. This CDR3 comprises 14 residues. Losses at the gene ends were 3 bases for V and 6 bases for J; bases not matched to a gene: 7.